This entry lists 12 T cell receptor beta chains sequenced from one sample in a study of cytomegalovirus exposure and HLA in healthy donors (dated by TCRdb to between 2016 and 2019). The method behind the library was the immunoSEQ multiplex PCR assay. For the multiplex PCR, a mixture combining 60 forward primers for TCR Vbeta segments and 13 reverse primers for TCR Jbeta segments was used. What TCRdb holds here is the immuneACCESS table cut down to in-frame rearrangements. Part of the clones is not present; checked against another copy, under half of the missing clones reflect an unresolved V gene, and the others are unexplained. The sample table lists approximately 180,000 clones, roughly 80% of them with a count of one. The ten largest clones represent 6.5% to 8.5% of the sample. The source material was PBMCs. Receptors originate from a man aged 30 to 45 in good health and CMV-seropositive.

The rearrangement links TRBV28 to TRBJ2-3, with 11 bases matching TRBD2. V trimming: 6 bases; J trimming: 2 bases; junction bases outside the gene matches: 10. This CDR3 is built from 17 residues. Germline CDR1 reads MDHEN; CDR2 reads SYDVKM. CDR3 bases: TGTGCCAGCAGCCCCTCCACGACTAGCGGGAACACAGATACGCAGTATTTT. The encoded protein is CASSPSTTSGNTDTQYF.

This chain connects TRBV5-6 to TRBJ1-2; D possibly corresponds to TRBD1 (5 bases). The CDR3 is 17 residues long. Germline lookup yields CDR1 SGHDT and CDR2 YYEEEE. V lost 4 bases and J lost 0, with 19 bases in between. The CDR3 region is CASSPRGRGPTNYGYTF. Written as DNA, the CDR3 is TGTGCCAGCAGCCCCCGAGGTAGGGGCCCAACTAACTATGGCTACACCTTC.

CDR3 sequence: CASRTGVYEQYF. DNA for the CDR3: TGTGCCAGCAGGACGGGGGTCTACGAGCAGTACTTC. This chain uses TRBV27 with TRBJ2-7; possibly TRBD2 for D (6 bases). With 6 bases removed from V and 3 bases from J, the gap between germline ends came to 9 bases. Germline-derived CDR1 and CDR2 are MNHEY and SMNVEV (reference sequence). The CDR3 runs 12 residues.

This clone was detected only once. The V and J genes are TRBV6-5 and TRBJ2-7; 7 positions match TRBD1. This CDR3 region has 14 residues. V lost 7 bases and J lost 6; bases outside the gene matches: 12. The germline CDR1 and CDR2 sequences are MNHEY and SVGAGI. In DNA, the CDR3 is TGTGCCAGCACCCCAGGGGGATCCCCCTCCGAGCAGTACTTC. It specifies CASTPGGSPSEQYF.

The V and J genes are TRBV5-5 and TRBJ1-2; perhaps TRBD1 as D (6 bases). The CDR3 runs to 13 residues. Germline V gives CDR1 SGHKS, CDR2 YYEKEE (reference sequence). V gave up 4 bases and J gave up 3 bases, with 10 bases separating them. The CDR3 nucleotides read TGTGCCAGCAGCCTACAGGGTGACTATGGCTACACCTTC. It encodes CASSLQGDYGYTF.

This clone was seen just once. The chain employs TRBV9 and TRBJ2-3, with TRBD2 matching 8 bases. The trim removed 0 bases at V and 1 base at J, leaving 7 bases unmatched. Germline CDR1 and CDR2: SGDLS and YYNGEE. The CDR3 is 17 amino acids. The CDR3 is CASSVGIGGGRTDTQYF. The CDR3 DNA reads TGTGCCAGCAGCGTAGGGATCGGGGGGGGGCGCACAGATACGCAGTATTTT.

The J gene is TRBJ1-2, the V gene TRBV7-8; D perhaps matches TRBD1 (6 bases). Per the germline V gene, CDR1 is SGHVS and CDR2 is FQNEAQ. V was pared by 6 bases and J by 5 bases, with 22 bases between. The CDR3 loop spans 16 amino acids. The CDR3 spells CASRPDRLQGPYGYTF. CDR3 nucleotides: TGTGCCAGCAGACCTGACCGACTACAGGGCCCTTATGGCTACACCTTC.

CDR3 sequence (DNA): TGTGCCAGTGTTTTCGGACAGGGTCCCACTGAAGCTTTCTTT. Its protein product is CASVFGQGPTEAFF. The rearrangement joins TRBV19 to TRBJ1-1, with 8 bases lining up with TRBD1. The CDR3 contains 14 residues. Per germline, CDR1 LNHDA and CDR2 SQIVND (reference sequence). V lost 8 bases and J lost 4; bases outside the gene matches: 9.

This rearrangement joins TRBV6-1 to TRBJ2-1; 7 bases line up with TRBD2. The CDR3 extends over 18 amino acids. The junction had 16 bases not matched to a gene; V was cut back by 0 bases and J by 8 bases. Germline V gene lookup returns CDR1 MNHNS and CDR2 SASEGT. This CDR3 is CASSEALYSAGVRHEQFF. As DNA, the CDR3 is TGTGCCAGCAGTGAAGCGCTTTATTCGGCGGGGGTTAGACATGAGCAGTTCTTC.

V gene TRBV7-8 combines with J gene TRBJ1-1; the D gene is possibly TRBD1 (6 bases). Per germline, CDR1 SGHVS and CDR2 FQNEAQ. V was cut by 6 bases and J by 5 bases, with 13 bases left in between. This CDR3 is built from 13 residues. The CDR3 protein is CASSSGTKTEAFF. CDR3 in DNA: TGTGCCAGCAGTTCCGGGACAAAAACTGAAGCTTTCTTT.

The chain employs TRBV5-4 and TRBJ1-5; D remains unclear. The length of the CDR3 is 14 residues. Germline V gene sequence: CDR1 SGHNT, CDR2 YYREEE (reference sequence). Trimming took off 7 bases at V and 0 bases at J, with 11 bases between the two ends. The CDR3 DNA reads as TGTGCCAGCGGAGACCGAGATAGCAATCAGCCCCAGCATTTT. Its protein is CASGDRDSNQPQHF. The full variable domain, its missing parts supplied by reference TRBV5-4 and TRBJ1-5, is ETGVTQSPTHLIKTRGQQVTLRCSSQSGHNTVSWYQQALGQGPQFIFQYYREEENGRGNFPPRFSGLQFPNYSSELNVNALELDDSALYLCASGDRDSNQPQHFGDGTRLSIL.

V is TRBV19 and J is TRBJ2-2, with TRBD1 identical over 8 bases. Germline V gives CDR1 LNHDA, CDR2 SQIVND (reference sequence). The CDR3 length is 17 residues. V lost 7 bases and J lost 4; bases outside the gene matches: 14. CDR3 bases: TGTGCCAGTAAACTTATGAGGGGGACAGGCGGCACCGGGGAGCTGTTTTTT. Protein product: CASKLMRGTGGTGELFF.